These 9 T cell receptor beta chains came from one sample sequenced in a study of response to subunit inactivated influenza vaccine. TCRdb called the RT-PCR reads again in MiXCR, with one record for every CDR3 protein. The sample carries 500,000 or so distinct CDR3 sequences, about 15% recorded once. The sequenced sample was CD4+ T cells sorted from PBMCs, obtained around 25 months after vaccination. The source is a man aged 50-75 years who received an inactivated influenza vaccine.

This chain connects TRBV6-5 to TRBJ2-3; possibly TRBD1 for D (5 bases). The CDR3 covers 12 residues. In germline, CDR1 is MNHEY, CDR2 SVGAGI. V lost 10 bases, J lost 4 bases, and 12 bases lay in between. As DNA, the CDR3 is TGTGCCACAGGGATTTCGCCAGATACGCAGTATTTT. Protein sequence: CATGISPDTQYF.

The V and J genes are TRBV5-7 and TRBJ2-7; unclear D gene. TRBV5-7 is filed as an ORF, its function uncertain. The CDR3 extends over 16 amino acids. The ends were cut back, 0 bases at V and 2 bases at J, with 15 bases in the middle. For the CDR3, the DNA is TGTGCCAGCAGCTTGGAGGGCCCTAAGGAGACCTACGAGCAGTACTTC. It yields the protein CASSLEGPKETYEQYF.

Only one count was recorded for this clonotype. The chain carries TRBV15 and TRBJ2-1; D is possibly TRBD1 (6 bases). Germline V CDR1 and CDR2: LNHNV, YYDKDF (reference sequence). This CDR3 is built from 16 residues. Trimming shortened V by 5 bases and J by 0 bases, and 14 bases separated the two germline ends. In nucleotides, the CDR3 is TGTGCCACCAGCCCACTCCAGGGGAGCTCCTACAATGAGCAGTTCTTC. Its translation: CATSPLQGSSYNEQFF. The variable domain in full, completed from reference TRBV15 and TRBJ2-1, reads DAMVIQNPRYQVTQFGKPVTLSCSQTLNHNVMYWYQQKSSQAPKLLFHYYDKDFNNEADTPDNFQSRRPNTSFCFLDIRSPGLGDTAMYLCATSPLQGSSYNEQFFGPGTRLTVL.

Only a few counts were recorded for this clonotype. V and J are TRBV7-8 and TRBJ1-5; D is unclear. The CDR3 extends over 15 amino acids. The germline V and J ends were trimmed by 2 bases and 0 bases, with 8 bases remaining between them. Per the germline V gene, CDR1 is SGHVS and CDR2 is FQNEAQ. CDR3 coding DNA: TGTGCCAGCAGCTTAAAAGGGTATAGCAATCAGCCCCAGCATTTT. Translated, it gives CASSLKGYSNQPQHF.

The chain is built from TRBV6-5 and TRBJ2-3; the D is unclear. Germline loops: CDR1 MNHEY, CDR2 SVGAGI. V was shortened by 2 bases and J by 3 bases, with 12 bases between the two germline ends. There are 15 residues in the CDR3. DNA for the CDR3: TGTGCCAGCAGTTACGGCCTGGGTAATACAGATACGCAGTATTTT. As protein: CASSYGLGNTDTQYF.

This chain joins TRBV4-3 and TRBJ2-2; D tentatively reads TRBD1 or TRBD2 (6 bases each). CDR1 is LGHNA and CDR2 is YSLEER in the germline V gene. The V end lost 2 bases, the J end lost 8 bases, and 18 bases lay between the germline ends. The CDR3 contains 16 residues. CDR3 sequence (DNA): TGCGCCAGCAGCCAATTCATGACGGGGGCGGGTGGGGAGCTGTTTTTT. Residues: CASSQFMTGAGGELFF.

V is TRBV4-1 and J is TRBJ1-6, with D perhaps matching TRBD1 (6 bases). The germline V gene has CDR1 MGHRA and CDR2 YSYEKL. V was trimmed by 0 bases and J by 8 bases, leaving 11 bases between them. The CDR3 contains 15 residues. DNA for the CDR3: TGCGCCAGCAGCCAAGATCGGGCAGGGGATTCACCCCTCCACTTT. As protein: CASSQDRAGDSPLHF.

This clonotype was seen repeatedly, ten times or more. V and J are TRBV20-1 and TRBJ1-2, with D possibly matching TRBD1 (5 bases). Germline V gene sequence: CDR1 DFQATT, CDR2 SNEGSKA (reference sequence). The CDR3 spans 12 residues. Trimming left V 5 bases short and J 4 bases short, with 11 bases between. CDR3 region: CSAPRQGYGYTF. CDR3 nucleotides: TGCAGTGCTCCCCGGCAGGGCTATGGCTACACCTTC.

The chain joins TRBV20-1 to TRBJ2-3; TRBD2 agrees at 14 bases. The CDR3 contains 16 residues. Germline values: CDR1 DFQATT, CDR2 SNEGSKA (reference sequence). V dropped 3 bases and J dropped 9; count of bases not matched to a gene: 11. CDR3 in DNA: TGCAGTGCTAGTGAGACTAGCGGGGGGGTGACGCGGACGCAGTATTTT. Its protein product is CSASETSGGVTRTQYF.